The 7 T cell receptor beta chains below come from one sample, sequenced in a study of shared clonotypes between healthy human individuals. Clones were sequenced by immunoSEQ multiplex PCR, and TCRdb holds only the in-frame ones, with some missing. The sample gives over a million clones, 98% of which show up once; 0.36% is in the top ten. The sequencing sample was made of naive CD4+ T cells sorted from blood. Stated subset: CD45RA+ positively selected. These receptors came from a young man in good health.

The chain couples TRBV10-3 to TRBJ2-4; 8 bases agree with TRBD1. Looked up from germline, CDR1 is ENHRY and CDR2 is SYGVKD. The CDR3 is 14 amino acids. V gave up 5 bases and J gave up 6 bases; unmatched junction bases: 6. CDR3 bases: TGTGCCATCAGTAGCCGGGACAGGTCAAACATTCAGTACTTC. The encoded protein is CAISSRDRSNIQYF.

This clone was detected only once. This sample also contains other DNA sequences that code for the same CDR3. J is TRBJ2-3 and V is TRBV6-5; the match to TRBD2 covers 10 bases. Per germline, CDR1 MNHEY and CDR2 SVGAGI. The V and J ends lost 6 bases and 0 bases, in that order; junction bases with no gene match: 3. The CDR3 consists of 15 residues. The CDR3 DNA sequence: TGTGCCAGCAGAGCTAGCGGGAGCAGCACAGATACGCAGTATTTT. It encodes CASRASGSSTDTQYF.

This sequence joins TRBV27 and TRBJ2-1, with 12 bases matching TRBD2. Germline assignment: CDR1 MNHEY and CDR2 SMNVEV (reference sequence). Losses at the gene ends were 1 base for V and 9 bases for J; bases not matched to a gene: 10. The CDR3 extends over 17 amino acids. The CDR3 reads CASSLWASGRAGGEQFF. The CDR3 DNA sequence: TGTGCCAGCAGTTTATGGGCTAGCGGGAGGGCCGGGGGTGAGCAGTTCTTC.

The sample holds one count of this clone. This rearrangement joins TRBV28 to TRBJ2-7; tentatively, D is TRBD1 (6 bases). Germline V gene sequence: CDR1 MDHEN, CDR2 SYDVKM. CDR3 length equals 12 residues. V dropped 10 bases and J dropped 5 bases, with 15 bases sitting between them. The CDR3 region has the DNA TGTGCCACCCTTACAGGGATCCACGAGCAGTACTTC. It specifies CATLTGIHEQYF.

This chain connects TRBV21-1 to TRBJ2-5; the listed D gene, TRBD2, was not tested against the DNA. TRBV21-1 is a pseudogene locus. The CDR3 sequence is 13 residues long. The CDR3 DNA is TGTGCCAGTGGGCGGGGGTCTGATGAGACCCAGTACTTC. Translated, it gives CASGRGSDETQYF.

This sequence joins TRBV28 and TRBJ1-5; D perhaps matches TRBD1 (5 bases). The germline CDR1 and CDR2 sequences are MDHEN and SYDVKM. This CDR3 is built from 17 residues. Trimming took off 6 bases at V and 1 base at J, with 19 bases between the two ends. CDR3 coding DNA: TGTGCCAGCAGGCCAGACCTGGGGGGAATGAGCAATCAGCCCCAGCATTTT. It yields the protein CASRPDLGGMSNQPQHF.

As DNA, the CDR3 is TGTGCCAGCAGCCGCCCTCAGGGCAATCCAGGTTACGAGCAGTACTTC. Protein: CASSRPQGNPGYEQYF. The chain joins TRBV5-8 to TRBJ2-7; a weak D match, TRBD1 (5 bases). The CDR3 covers 16 residues. V lost 4 bases and J 4 bases, leaving 21 bases between the germline ends. Germline V CDR1 and CDR2: SGHTS, YDEGEE.